Below, one TCR beta chain is given with its context. Sequencing used immunoSEQ multiplex PCR; TCRdb keeps in-frame clones, though not all of them. Here the sample spans tens of thousands of clones, roughly 77% being singletons. This sample is part of a study of chemoradiotherapy in HPV16-positive cancers. J was trimmed by 3 bases and V by 0 bases; bases with no gene match: 5. CDR1 SGDLS and CDR2 YYNGEE come from the germline V gene. The CDR3 contains 15 residues. The TCR originated in a human donor with HPV-associated anogenital cancer. This chain joins TRBV9 and TRBJ1-2, with 7 bases aligning to TRBD1. Sequenced here: blood, sampled from a patient who underwent chemoradiotherapy. CDR3 amino acids: CASSVEARGYYGYTF. The CDR3 DNA follows: TGTGCCAGCAGCGTAGAGGCCAGGGGGTACTATGGCTACACCTTC.